The rows below give T cell receptor beta chains drawn from one sample of a study of beta chain features in type 1 diabetes. TCRdb's copy holds only in-frame clones and misses some; the assay was immunoSEQ multiplex PCR. The sample contains approximately 380,000 clones, less than 15% of which appear only once. Material for sequencing was naive CD4+ T cells from blood. The receptors derive from a woman under 30 in good health. The CDR3 runs from the conserved cysteine through the conserved F or W. The order of the fields is V gene, J gene, CDR3 length, D gene, clone size, CDR3 protein, CDR3 DNA. The D gene is left open where the match is weak. Size is stated for part of the rows, as once, few or many counts, or as a class when the clone is expanded.

TRBV2,TRBJ2-3,16,-,-,CASTGGGVVGTDTQYF,TGTGCCAGCACCGGAGGGGGGGTTGTAGGCACAGATACGCAGTATTTT
TRBV4-2,TRBJ2-1,16,TRBD2,few,CASSQDRASGLGEQFF,TGTGCCAGCAGCCAAGATCGCGCTAGCGGCCTCGGAGAGCAGTTCTTC
TRBV7-2,TRBJ2-1,15,-,few,CASSGGGGSHNEQFF,TGTGCCAGCTCTGGGGGCGGAGGTTCACACAATGAGCAGTTCTTC
TRBV2,TRBJ1-5,13,-,few,CASSADRPAPQHF,TGTGCCAGCAGTGCAGACAGGCCAGCGCCCCAGCATTTT
TRBV27,TRBJ1-1,15,-,-,CASSLSGPTGTEAFF,TGTGCCAGCAGTTTGTCAGGGCCCACAGGCACTGAAGCTTTCTTT
TRBV28,TRBJ2-7,16,TRBD2,few,CASSLGVAGGNYEQYF,TGTGCCAGCAGTTTAGGAGTAGCGGGAGGGAACTACGAGCAGTACTTC
TRBV5-4,TRBJ2-5,15,TRBD2,-,CASSLGKGLQETQYF,TGTGCCAGCAGCTTGGGGAAGGGACTACAAGAGACCCAGTACTTC
TRBV4-1,TRBJ2-7,18,-,-,CASSHVIKGTPITYEQYF,TGCGCCAGCAGCCACGTGATTAAGGGGACACCGATTACCTACGAGCAGTACTTC
TRBV30,TRBJ2-5,14,TRBD2,few,CAWNLAGNQETQYF,TGTGCCTGGAATCTAGCGGGGAACCAAGAGACCCAGTACTTC
TRBV28,TRBJ2-7,15,-,few,CASSLFTSIPYEQYF,TGTGCCAGCAGTTTGTTTACTAGTATCCCCTACGAGCAGTACTTC
TRBV19,TRBJ2-3,14,TRBD1,few,CASTKTGGTDTQYF,TGTGCCAGTACCAAGACAGGGGGAACAGATACGCAGTATTTT
TRBV18,TRBJ2-7,15,TRBD1,-,CASSRLGQGQVEQYF,TGTGCCAGCTCACGCCTGGGACAGGGTCAAGTCGAGCAGTACTTC
TRBV9,TRBJ2-4,14,-,-,CASSVGGSENIQYF,TGTGCCAGCAGCGTAGGAGGGTCAGAAAACATTCAGTACTTC
TRBV6-5,TRBJ2-3,11,TRBD2,-,CASSRSGYQYF,TGTGCCAGCAGTCGTAGCGGGTACCAGTATTTT
TRBV5-4,TRBJ2-7,10,-,few,CASSPLAQYF,TGTGCCAGCAGCCCCCTGGCGCAGTACTTC
TRBV12-5,TRBJ2-1,17,TRBD2,few,CASGSTGQRDYGDEQFF,TGTGCTAGTGGCTCTACGGGGCAGCGGGATTATGGGGATGAGCAGTTCTTC
TRBV9,TRBJ1-2,16,TRBD1,-,CASKPGQGADGYGYTF,TGTGCCAGCAAACCGGGACAGGGTGCCGACGGCTATGGCTACACCTTC
TRBV14,TRBJ2-1,16,-,-,CASSLRWRPTYNEQFF,TGTGCCAGCAGCCTACGATGGCGGCCGACCTACAATGAGCAGTTCTTC
TRBV28,TRBJ2-7,12,TRBD2,-,CASSLYPRETHF,TGTGCCAGCAGTTTATATCCGCGGGAGACTCACTTC
TRBV5-1,TRBJ2-7,15,-,-,CASSLALRSNYEQYF,TGCGCCAGCAGCTTGGCCTTGCGATCGAACTACGAGCAGTACTTC
TRBV4-1,TRBJ2-3,19,TRBD2,few,CASSPLPGLAGRKGDTQYF,TGCGCCAGCAGCCCCCTACCGGGACTAGCGGGAAGAAAAGGAGATACGCAGTATTTT
TRBV5-1,TRBJ2-1,17,TRBD2,-,CASSLGASGTSYNEQFF,TGCGCCAGCAGCTTGGGGGCTAGCGGGACTTCCTACAATGAGCAGTTCTTC
TRBV7-9,TRBJ1-1,14,-,few,CASSSVSWSTEAFF,TGTGCCAGCAGCTCAGTTAGTTGGAGCACTGAAGCTTTCTTT